Below are 10 T cell receptor beta chains sequenced from a single sample in a study of CD8 T cells in Susac syndrome. An amount of RNA that ranged from roughly 0.5 to 1 ug was reverse transcribed with random hexamers. TCRdb reprocessed the immunoSEQ multiplex PCR reads with MiXCR, giving one entry per CDR3 protein. The sample lists a few hundred thousand distinct CDR3 sequences, approximately 95% occurring once. Sequencing used CD4+ T cells from PBMCs. These receptors were obtained from a human donor with multiple sclerosis.

This clonotype was counted a few times. The chain combines TRBV2 with TRBJ2-1; D gene unclear. The CDR3 loop spans 15 amino acids. Germline V CDR1 and CDR2: SNHLY, FYNNEI. V lost 8 bases and J 0 bases, leaving 14 bases between the germline ends. This CDR3 reads CASSLGSSSYNEQFF. The CDR3 nucleotides read TGTGCCAGCTCTCTGGGGTCTAGCTCCTACAATGAGCAGTTCTTC.

V and J are TRBV7-9 and TRBJ2-2; D unclear. V was cut by 3 bases and J by 6 bases, with 14 bases left in between. Per germline, CDR1 SEHNR and CDR2 FQNEAQ (reference sequence). The CDR3 consists of 15 residues. This chain's CDR3 is CASSFSITRAGELFF. The CDR3 DNA reads as TGTGCCAGCAGCTTCTCCATTACCCGTGCCGGGGAGCTGTTTTTT.

The chain carries TRBV19 and TRBJ2-1; 13 bases are shared with TRBD2. There are 14 residues in the CDR3. V was pared by 8 bases and J by 9 bases, with 7 bases of the junction left unmatched. Looked up from germline, CDR1 is LNHDA and CDR2 is SQIVND (reference sequence). Written as DNA, the CDR3 is TGTGCCAGTGGAGGACTAGCGGGAGCGGGTGAGCAGTTCTTC. This gives the protein CASGGLAGAGEQFF.

The chain is built from TRBV30 and TRBJ2-3; 10 nucleotides line up with TRBD2. The CDR3 spans 14 residues. Germline CDR1 is GTSNPN and CDR2 is SVGIG (reference sequence). The ends lost 5 bases at V and 4 bases at J; junction bases unmatched: 6. As DNA, the CDR3 is TGTGCCTGGGGGACTAGCGCTTTCCCAGATACGCAGTATTTT. Translation: CAWGTSAFPDTQYF. Full variable domain (outside the CDR3, taken from reference TRBV30 and TRBJ2-3): SQTIHQWPATLVQPVGSPLSLECTVEGTSNPNLYWYRQAAGRGLQLLFYSVGIGQISSEVPQNLSASRPQDRQFILSSKKLLLSDSGFYLCAWGTSAFPDTQYFGPGTRLTVL.

The chain is built from TRBV29-1 and TRBJ2-3, with 7 bases fitting TRBD1. Germline assignment: CDR1 SQVTM and CDR2 ANQGSEA. With V trimmed by 6 bases and J by 3 bases, 9 bases remained unmatched. The length of the CDR3 is 14 residues. CDR3 DNA: TGCAGCGTCGCCCCAGGGGGAGTAACAGATACGCAGTATTTT. This codes for CSVAPGGVTDTQYF.

The chain links TRBV7-9 to TRBJ1-6, with D uncertain. V shed 1 base and J shed 8 bases, with 6 bases lying between them. CDR1 and CDR2 (germline): SEHNR, FQNEAQ (reference sequence). This CDR3 has 13 residues. The CDR3 is CASSLEGDSPLHF. In DNA form, the CDR3 reads TGTGCCAGCAGCTTAGAGGGCGATTCACCCCTCCACTTT.

The rearrangement uses TRBV9 and TRBJ2-3; D possibly matches TRBD1 or TRBD2 (6 bases each). Trimming took 4 bases from V and 3 from J, leaving 18 bases between them. Germline loops: CDR1 SGDLS, CDR2 YYNGEE. The CDR3 is made up of 16 amino acids. In nucleotides, the CDR3 is TGTGCCAGCAGCCCAGGAGGGACATATGCTACAGATACGCAGTATTTT. Translating gives CASSPGGTYATDTQYF.

This clonotype was counted only a few times. The chain is built from TRBV28 and TRBJ2-3; either TRBD1 or TRBD2 may supply D (5 bases each). This CDR3 has 12 residues. Germline values: CDR1 MDHEN, CDR2 SYDVKM. V gave up 5 bases and J gave up 8 bases, with 11 bases separating them. The CDR3 spells CASSPRDGTQYF. CDR3 DNA: TGTGCCAGCAGTCCCCGGGACGGTACGCAGTATTTT.

The rearrangement uses TRBV12-3 or TRBV12-4 and TRBJ1-2; no reliable D call. The CDR3 length is 12 residues. With 5 bases removed from V and 0 bases from J, the gap between germline ends came to 4 bases. For the CDR3, the DNA is TGTGCCAGCAGTAAACCTAACTATGGCTACACCTTC. This translates into CASSKPNYGYTF.

CDR3 bases: TGTGCCTGGACGGAACTCACAGATACGCAGTATTTT. Translating gives CAWTELTDTQYF. This rearrangement joins TRBV30 to TRBJ2-3; unclear D gene. V was cut by 4 bases and J by 2 bases, with 7 bases left in between. In germline, CDR1 is GTSNPN, CDR2 SVGIG (reference sequence). CDR3 length: 12 residues.